The rows below give T cell receptor beta chains drawn from one sample of a study of long-term antiretroviral therapy in people with HIV. Sequencing was performed with immunoSEQ multiplex PCR; in TCRdb, only in-frame clones are kept and a portion is missing. The sample records about 23,000 clones, around nine tenths being singletons. The specimen comprised unsorted PBMCs, sampled 0.6 years after starting antiretroviral therapy. The receptors originated from a man in his sixties with HIV. The CDR3 runs from the conserved cysteine through the conserved F or W. The D gene is left open where the match is weak. Clone size appears in some rows only: once, few, many, or a class for an expanded clone.

V: TRBV4-1; J: TRBJ1-1; size: -; D: -; CDR3: CASSPIPGQPARTEAFF
V: TRBV7-3; J: TRBJ2-7; size: -; D: -; CDR3: CASSLRPGRDEQYF
V: TRBV28; J: TRBJ2-5; size: -; D: TRBD2; CDR3: CASSSPSWGGWQETQYF
V: TRBV5-4; J: TRBJ2-1; size: -; D: TRBD2; CDR3: CASSLGFAGVSDEQFF
V: TRBV2; J: TRBJ2-5; size: once; D: TRBD2; CDR3: CASSDSPGGETQYF
V: TRBV7-8; J: TRBJ1-1; size: once; D: TRBD1; CDR3: CASSLYRGGTEAFF
V: TRBV9; J: TRBJ2-5; size: -; D: -; CDR3: CASSARQRGAYQETQYF
V: TRBV9; J: TRBJ2-1; size: -; D: -; CDR3: CASSTSGTYNEQFF
V: TRBV19; J: TRBJ1-1; size: once; D: TRBD1; CDR3: CASSVRGGVSEAFF
V: TRBV5-1; J: TRBJ1-5; size: once; D: -; CDR3: CASSLDRGNQPQHF
V: TRBV29-1; J: TRBJ1-4; size: -; D: -; CDR3: CSVFDGILENEKLFF
V: TRBV30; J: TRBJ2-2; size: few; D: TRBD2; CDR3: CAWRASGAGELFF
V: TRBV23-1; J: TRBJ1-5; size: once; D: -; CDR3: CASSQFRFSRQGSNQPQHF
V: TRBV5-1; J: TRBJ2-3; size: -; D: -; CDR3: CATKERSQRDTQYF
V: TRBV5-1; J: TRBJ2-5; size: once; D: TRBD2; CDR3: CASSPGLALETQYF
V: TRBV19; J: TRBJ2-2; size: -; D: TRBD1; CDR3: CASGGQLNTGELFF
V: TRBV7-9; J: TRBJ2-3; size: -; D: -; CDR3: CASSLVADTQYF
V: TRBV19; J: TRBJ2-7; size: once; D: -; CDR3: CASSGRAVRGYEQYF
V: TRBV5-4; J: TRBJ1-3; size: once; D: TRBD1; CDR3: CASSTSDSQGALGNTIYF
V: TRBV5-6; J: TRBJ1-1; size: -; D: -; CDR3: CASSLAQGNTEAFF
V: TRBV11-2; J: TRBJ2-1; size: -; D: TRBD2; CDR3: CASSLGTRDYEQFF
V: TRBV7-9; J: TRBJ2-7; size: few; D: -; CDR3: CASSQHYEQYF
V: TRBV30; J: TRBJ1-4; size: -; D: -; CDR3: CAWSMGLNEKLFF
V: TRBV16; J: TRBJ1-5; size: -; D: -; CDR3: CASSHSQVGQPQHF
V: TRBV10-3; J: TRBJ2-1; size: -; D: TRBD1; CDR3: CATQTGTEGEFF
V: TRBV2; J: TRBJ1-5; size: -; D: -; CDR3: CASSEGAHQPQHF
V: TRBV19; J: TRBJ1-4; size: -; D: TRBD1; CDR3: CASSIVSTGGGEKLFF
V: TRBV15; J: TRBJ1-5; size: -; D: TRBD1; CDR3: CATSRVRDRDQPQHF
V: TRBV29-1; J: TRBJ2-7; size: -; D: TRBD1; CDR3: CSVGQVSSYEQYF
V: TRBV6-1; J: TRBJ1-3; size: few; D: -; CDR3: CASRGYVFGNTIYF
V: TRBV6-5; J: TRBJ1-1; size: -; D: TRBD1; CDR3: CASSDFTGARTEAFF
V: TRBV2; J: TRBJ1-2; size: -; D: TRBD1; CDR3: CASSPAPGQGANGYTF
V: TRBV18; J: TRBJ2-5; size: -; D: TRBD1; CDR3: CASSRDRQETQYF
V: TRBV18; J: TRBJ2-3; size: -; D: -; CDR3: CASSLSHGDTQYF
V: TRBV7-3; J: TRBJ2-5; size: once; D: -; CDR3: CASSLTGGETQYF
V: TRBV5-6; J: TRBJ2-1; size: -; D: -; CDR3: CASNPRRDYNEQFF